The 6 T cell receptor beta chains in this list originate from one sample, sequenced in a study of CD8+CD57+ T cells in acquired aplastic anemia. Genomic DNA, the template, was used for profiling of the TCR beta VDJ and CDR3. TCRdb reanalysed the reads using MiXCR and keeps one entry per CDR3 protein. The table records about 160,000 distinct CDR3 sequences, approximately 40% of them present only once. Sequenced input: sorted CD4+, CD8+, or CD8+CD57+ T cells (not recorded which) from PBMCs. These receptors originate from a human donor in good health.

This clonotype was seen more than once but under ten times. The rearrangement uses TRBV9 and TRBJ1-6, with TRBD1 as a possible D gene (5 bases). The V and J ends lost 3 bases and 10 bases respectively, with 20 bases between them. This CDR3 is built from 16 residues. The germline V gene encodes CDR1 SGDLS and CDR2 YYNGEE. This chain's CDR3 is CASSERPLGGSSPLHF. CDR3 DNA: TGTGCCAGCAGCGAACGACCTCTCGGGGGTAGCTCACCCCTCCACTTT.

Regarding this clonotype: Since a much larger clone is just one base distant, this may be a read error. This chain links TRBV6-1 with TRBJ1-1, with D uncertain. The length of the CDR3 is 11 residues. Germline CDR1 and CDR2: MNHNS and SASEGT. CDR3 bases: TGTGCCAGCTCAGGTAACACTGAAGTTTTCTTT. It encodes CASSGNTEVFF.

The rearrangement joins TRBV7-9 to TRBJ1-1; TRBD1 matches 7 bases. Trimming removed 5 bases from V and 7 bases from J; junction bases left unmatched: 13. The CDR3 sequence is 15 residues long. CDR1 SEHNR and CDR2 FQNEAQ come from the germline V gene (reference sequence). As DNA, the CDR3 is TGTGCCAGCAGCCAAGGAGGACGACAGGGTAGTGAAGCTTTCTTT. It specifies CASSQGGRQGSEAFF.

J is TRBJ1-2 and V is TRBV6-4; 7 bases map to TRBD1. This CDR3 spans 15 amino acids. The germline V gene has CDR1 MRHNA and CDR2 SNTAGT. Trimming cost V 5 bases and J 2 bases; bases outside gene matches: 8. In nucleotides, the CDR3 is TGTGCCAGCAGTAAATACAGGGGTTCGAACTATGGCTACACCTTC. This sequence encodes CASSKYRGSNYGYTF.

About this clonotype: A clone one base away is much larger, so this may be a read error. The chain links TRBV20-1 to TRBJ2-7; TRBD1 matches 7 bases. Losses at the gene ends were 5 bases for V and 3 bases for J; bases not matched to a gene: 13. The CDR3 loop spans 15 amino acids. Germline-derived CDR1 and CDR2 are DFQATT and SNEGSKA (reference sequence). CDR3 sequence (DNA): TGCAGTGCTCGCCTTTTACAGGGGAGTGACTACGAGCAGTACTTC. It encodes CSARLLQGSDYEQYF.

This clonotype showed up many times. The V and J genes are TRBV20-1 and TRBJ2-5; D might be TRBD2 (8 bases). Germline V gives CDR1 DFQATT, CDR2 SNEGSKA (reference sequence). Trimming cost V 2 bases and J 5 bases, with 18 bases left between them. This CDR3 is built from 15 residues. This chain's CDR3 is CSARYGLAGGETQYF. The CDR3 DNA is TGCAGTGCTAGATATGGACTAGCAGGGGGGGAGACCCAGTACTTC.